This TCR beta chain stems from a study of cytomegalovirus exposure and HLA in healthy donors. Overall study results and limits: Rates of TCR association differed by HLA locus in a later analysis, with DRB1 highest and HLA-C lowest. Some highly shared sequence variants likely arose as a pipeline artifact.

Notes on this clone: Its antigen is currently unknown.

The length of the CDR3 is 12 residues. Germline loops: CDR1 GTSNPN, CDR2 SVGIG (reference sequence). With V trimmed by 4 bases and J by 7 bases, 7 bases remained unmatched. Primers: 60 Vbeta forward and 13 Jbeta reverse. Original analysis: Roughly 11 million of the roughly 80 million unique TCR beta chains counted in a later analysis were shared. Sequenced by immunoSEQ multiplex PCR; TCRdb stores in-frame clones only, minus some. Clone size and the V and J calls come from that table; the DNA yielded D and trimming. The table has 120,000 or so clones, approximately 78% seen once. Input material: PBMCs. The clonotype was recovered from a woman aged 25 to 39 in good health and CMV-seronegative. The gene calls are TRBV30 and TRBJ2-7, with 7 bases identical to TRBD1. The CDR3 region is CAWTQGVREQYF. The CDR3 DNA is TGTGCCTGGACCCAGGGGGTGAGAGAGCAGTACTTC.